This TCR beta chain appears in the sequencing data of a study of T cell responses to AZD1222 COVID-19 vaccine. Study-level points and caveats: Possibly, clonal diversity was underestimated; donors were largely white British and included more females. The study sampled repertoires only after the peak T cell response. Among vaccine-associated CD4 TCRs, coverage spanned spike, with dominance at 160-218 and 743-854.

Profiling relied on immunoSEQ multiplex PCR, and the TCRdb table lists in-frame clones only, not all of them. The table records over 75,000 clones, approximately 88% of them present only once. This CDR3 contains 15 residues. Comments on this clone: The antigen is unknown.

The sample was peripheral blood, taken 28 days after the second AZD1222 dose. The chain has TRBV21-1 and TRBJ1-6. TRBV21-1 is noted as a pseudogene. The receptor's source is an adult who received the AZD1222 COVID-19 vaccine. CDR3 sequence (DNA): TGTGCCAGCAGCAAAGGATGTGACTCCGTGGGACCCCTCCACTTT. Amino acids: CASSKGCDSVGPLHF.